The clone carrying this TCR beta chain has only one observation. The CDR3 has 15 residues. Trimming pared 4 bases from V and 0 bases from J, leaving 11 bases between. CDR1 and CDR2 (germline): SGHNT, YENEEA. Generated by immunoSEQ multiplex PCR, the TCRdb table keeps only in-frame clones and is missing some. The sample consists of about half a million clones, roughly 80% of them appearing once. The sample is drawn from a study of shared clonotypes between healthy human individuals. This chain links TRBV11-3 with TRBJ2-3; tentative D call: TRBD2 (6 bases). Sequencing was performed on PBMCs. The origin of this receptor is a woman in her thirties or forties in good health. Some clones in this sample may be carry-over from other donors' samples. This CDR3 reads CASSSRGSSTDTQYF. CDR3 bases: TGTGCCAGCAGCTCCCGGGGGTCGAGCACAGATACGCAGTATTTT.